A single sample gave rise to the 31 T cell receptor beta chains below, sequenced in a study of blood T cell repertoires in COVID-19. Sequenced by immunoSEQ multiplex PCR; TCRdb stores in-frame clones only, minus some. Altogether about 350,000 clones are present, around 87% being singletons, with the ten largest covering about 5.4%. Sequenced input: PBMCs or T cells enriched from blood (not recorded which). The receptors shown here come from a woman in her twenties or thirties who had recovered from COVID-19.

V and J are TRBV6-4 and TRBJ2-1, with 10 positions matching TRBD2. This CDR3 is 15 amino acids long. After removal of 0 bases from V and 4 bases from J, the junction contained 0 bases not matched to a gene. The germline gives CDR1 MRHNA, CDR2 SNTAGT. The CDR3 loop is CASSDSTSGYNEQFF. CDR3 DNA sequence: TGTGCCAGCAGTGACTCGACTAGCGGGTACAATGAGCAGTTCTTC.

This chain joins TRBV2 and TRBJ1-2; a possible D gene is TRBD1 (5 bases). The CDR3 is 14 amino acids. CDR1 is SNHLY, CDR2 FYNNEI, per germline. Trimming removed 4 bases from V and 8 bases from J, with 17 bases in between. CDR3 in amino acids: CASSVRRAIQGYTF. The CDR3 DNA reads TGTGCCAGCAGTGTCCGCAGGGCTATACAGGGCTACACCTTC.

The chain links TRBV3-1 (or the pseudogene TRBV3-2) to TRBJ1-6, with a possible D match to TRBD1 (5 bases). The V gene lost 4 bases and the J gene lost 0 bases, with 10 bases spanning the gap. Germline values: CDR1 LGHDT, CDR2 YNNKEL (reference sequence). The CDR3 has 16 residues. The CDR3 DNA is TGTGCCAGCAGCCCGGGACTCAGCTCCTATAATTCACCCCTCCACTTT. Amino acid sequence: CASSPGLSSYNSPLHF.

CDR3 sequence (DNA): TGTGCCAGTACCCCCAGCAGGGGGAGACAGGAAAAACTGTTTTTT. It yields the protein CASTPSRGRQEKLFF. The V gene is TRBV19, the J gene TRBJ1-4; 7 bases are shared with TRBD1. V was clipped by 7 bases and J by 8 bases; unmatched bases: 13. The CDR3 is 15 amino acids. Germline CDR1 reads LNHDA; CDR2 reads SQIVND (reference sequence).

The chain links TRBV6-5 to TRBJ1-2, with 8 bases fitting TRBD1. The V segment lost 6 bases and the J segment 6 bases; nucleotides outside the gene matches: 6. Per germline, CDR1 MNHEY and CDR2 SVGAGI. The CDR3 has 13 amino acids. CDR3 protein: CASRNRGSDGYTF. The CDR3 coding sequence is TGTGCCAGCAGGAACAGGGGGTCGGATGGCTACACCTTC.

The CDR3 nucleotides are TGTGCCAGCAGTTTGTCTACCGGGACAGCTATATCCTACGAGCAGTACTTC. Translating gives CASSLSTGTAISYEQYF. The chain joins TRBV28 to TRBJ2-7; TRBD1 agrees at 7 bases. V lost 3 bases and J lost 1; bases outside the gene matches: 12. The CDR3 is 17 amino acids. The germline V gene has CDR1 MDHEN and CDR2 SYDVKM.

This clone was seen more than once but under ten times. This chain links TRBV2 with TRBJ1-5, with D possibly TRBD1 on 5 matching bases. This CDR3 contains 13 residues. Trimming pared 5 bases from V and 7 bases from J, leaving 12 bases between. Per the germline V gene, CDR1 is SNHLY and CDR2 is FYNNEI. CDR3 nucleotide sequence: TGTGCCAGCAGTCAGGGATTAGGACAGCCCCAGCATTTT. Translating gives CASSQGLGQPQHF.

CDR3 DNA sequence: TGCGCCAGCAGCATATCCGGGACAGGGGGCGTGAACACTGAAGCTTTCTTT. Residues: CASSISGTGGVNTEAFF. The gene calls are TRBV5-1 and TRBJ1-1; 12 bases map to TRBD1. The V and J ends lost 4 bases and 0 bases, in that order; junction bases with no gene match: 7. Germline assignment: CDR1 SGHRS and CDR2 YFSETQ. The CDR3 is 17 amino acids. The full variable domain, its missing parts supplied by reference TRBV5-1 and TRBJ1-1, is KAGVTQTPRYLIKTRGQQVTLSCSPISGHRSVSWYQQTPGQGLQFLFEYFSETQRNKGNFPGRFSGRQFSNSRSEMNVSTLELGDSALYLCASSISGTGGVNTEAFFGQGTRLTVV.

The chain has TRBV7-9 and TRBJ1-5; D is ambiguous. V was clipped by 3 bases and J by 5 bases, with 11 bases between them. This CDR3 region has 14 residues. CDR1 SEHNR and CDR2 FQNEAQ come from the germline V gene (reference sequence). The CDR3 region has the DNA TGTGCCAGCAGCTTTGAGGGCAGCCATCAGCCCCAGCATTTT. This gives the protein CASSFEGSHQPQHF.

The chain employs TRBV21-1 and TRBJ2-7; the table's D call, TRBD2, has no DNA check behind it. TRBV21-1 constitutes a pseudogene. This CDR3 comprises 14 residues. The CDR3 nucleotides read TGTGCCAGCTTTCTCGGGAAGAGCTCCTACGAGCAGTACTTC. This translates into CASFLGKSSYEQYF.

This clone occurred once. The gene calls are TRBV9 and TRBJ1-4; 8 bases are shared with TRBD1. The germline CDR1 and CDR2 sequences are SGDLS and YYNGEE. Trimming at V came to 3 bases and at J to 8 bases, leaving 3 bases not matched to a gene. The CDR3 contains 13 residues. The CDR3 bases are TGTGCCAGCAGCGCCAGGGGGCACGAAAAACTGTTTTTT. Amino acids: CASSARGHEKLFF.

This rearrangement joins TRBV5-6 to TRBJ1-2; TRBD1 matches 9 bases. This CDR3 has 17 amino acids. Trimming removed 7 bases from V and 8 bases from J; junction bases left unmatched: 21. CDR1 SGHDT and CDR2 YYEEEE come from the germline V gene. The chain's CDR3 is CASHQKPGQGPSYGYTF. In DNA form, the CDR3 reads TGTGCCAGCCACCAGAAACCGGGACAGGGACCCTCCTACGGCTACACCTTC.

This sequence joins TRBV7-2 and TRBJ2-7; a possible D gene is TRBD2 (5 bases). The germline V gene encodes CDR1 SGHTA and CDR2 FQGNSA. The V gene lost 5 bases and the J gene lost 6 bases, with 11 bases spanning the gap. The CDR3 has 12 amino acids. CDR3: CASSIGRGEQYF. The CDR3 bases are TGTGCCAGCAGCATTGGGAGAGGCGAGCAGTACTTC.

This clone showed up just once. In DNA form, the CDR3 reads TGTGCCAGCAGCCCGGGACTAGCAGACGCAGATACGCAGTATTTT. Residues: CASSPGLADADTQYF. This rearrangement joins TRBV9 to TRBJ2-3, with 9 bases that match TRBD2. CDR3 length: 15 amino acids. The germline gives CDR1 SGDLS, CDR2 YYNGEE. J was trimmed by 4 bases and V by 4 bases; bases with no gene match: 7.

J is TRBJ1-1 and V is TRBV6-5; 9 nucleotides agree with TRBD1. The V segment lost 6 bases and the J segment 4 bases; nucleotides outside the gene matches: 3. CDR1 and CDR2 (germline): MNHEY, SVGAGI. This CDR3 region has 13 residues. The CDR3 DNA sequence: TGTGCCAGCAGAAACAGGGGGCTCACTGAAGCTTTCTTT. It translates to CASRNRGLTEAFF.

V and J are TRBV7-9 and TRBJ2-7, with 10 bases matching TRBD1. V gave up 5 bases and J gave up 3 bases; unmatched junction bases: 7. CDR3 length equals 15 residues. Germline V gene sequence: CDR1 SEHNR, CDR2 FQNEAQ (reference sequence). DNA of the CDR3: TGTGCCAGCAGCACCAGACAGGGGGCACACTACGAGCAGTACTTC. Protein: CASSTRQGAHYEQYF.

The chain links TRBV2 to TRBJ1-4, with 10 bases matching TRBD1. CDR3 length equals 14 residues. Germline CDR1 reads SNHLY; CDR2 reads FYNNEI. Trimming cost V 8 bases and J 10 bases; bases outside gene matches: 10. In nucleotides, the CDR3 is TGTGCCAGCCAAGGCGGGACAGGGGTGAGAAAACTGTTTTTT. This gives the protein CASQGGTGVRKLFF.

DNA for the CDR3: TGTGCCAGCAGCTCAACACCGGGACTAGTGGTGACCGGGGAGCTGTTTTTT. Residues: CASSSTPGLVVTGELFF. J is TRBJ2-2 and V is TRBV5-6, with 8 bases aligning to TRBD2. Germline CDR1 is SGHDT and CDR2 is YYEEEE. Trimming took 3 bases from V and 5 from J; bases not matched to a gene: 12. The CDR3 spans 17 residues.

The chain's CDR3 is CASSPRMNTGELFF. The CDR3 DNA reads as TGTGCCAGCAGCCCCAGGATGAACACCGGGGAGCTGTTTTTT. V and J are TRBV9 and TRBJ2-2, with unresolved D. Germline V CDR1 and CDR2: SGDLS, YYNGEE. The CDR3 loop spans 14 amino acids. V was shortened by 4 bases and J by 1 base, with 8 bases between the two germline ends.

V gene TRBV10-3 combines with J gene TRBJ1-1; no reliable D call. Germline values: CDR1 ENHRY, CDR2 SYGVKD. The CDR3 extends over 17 amino acids. Trimming removed 2 bases at V and 1 base at J, with 17 bases between. The CDR3 DNA reads as TGTGCCATCAGTGAGATCGGTGCCCGGGTAGGGAACACTGAAGCTTTCTTT. It encodes CAISEIGARVGNTEAFF.

The sample holds one count of this clone. The chain is built from TRBV28 and TRBJ1-5, with 7 bases aligning to TRBD1. There are 15 residues in the CDR3. CDR1 is MDHEN and CDR2 is SYDVKM in the germline V gene. V was clipped by 5 bases and J by 4 bases; unmatched bases: 8. In DNA form, the CDR3 reads TGTGCCAGCAGTCCCGACGGGACAGTGAATCAGCCCCAGCATTTT. This sequence encodes CASSPDGTVNQPQHF.

This sequence joins TRBV7-2 and TRBJ1-2; tentatively, D is TRBD1 (5 bases). Germline V gives CDR1 SGHTA, CDR2 FQGNSA. CDR3 size: 15 residues. V lost 3 bases and J 4 bases, leaving 15 bases between the germline ends. The CDR3 bases are TGTGCCAGCAGCTTGGGGCAGGGATCTCCCTATGGCTACACCTTC. Encoded protein: CASSLGQGSPYGYTF.

V and J are TRBV7-8 and TRBJ1-3; no clear D. This CDR3 is 17 amino acids long. Germline V gene sequence: CDR1 SGHVS, CDR2 FQNEAQ. V was cut by 4 bases and J by 0 bases, with 16 bases left in between. CDR3 sequence (DNA): TGTGCCAGCAGCTACACCGAACAGCCGAACTCTGGAAACACCATATATTTT. Translating gives CASSYTEQPNSGNTIYF.

The J gene is TRBJ2-5, the V gene TRBV18, with 8 bases aligning to TRBD1. Losses at the gene ends were 6 bases for V and 5 bases for J; bases not matched to a gene: 17. This CDR3 has 17 residues. Germline V gene lookup returns CDR1 KGHSH and CDR2 LQKENI. The CDR3 nucleotides are TGTGCCAGCTCTCCCTTCCAGGGCAGGGGGCGATCGGAGACCCAGTACTTC. Translated: CASSPFQGRGRSETQYF.

The chain combines TRBV7-2 with TRBJ2-3; possible D gene TRBD2, 6 bases. Between the trimmed V and J ends, which lost 3 bases and 1 base, there was a span of 8 bases. Germline CDR1 SGHTA, CDR2 FQGNSA. CDR3 length: 14 residues. The CDR3 spells CASSFQRGTDTQYF. The CDR3 region has the DNA TGTGCCAGCAGCTTTCAGCGGGGCACAGATACGCAGTATTTT.

V gene TRBV28 combines with J gene TRBJ1-5, with 11 nucleotides matching TRBD1. Trimming removed 6 bases from V and 5 bases from J; junction bases left unmatched: 3. The CDR3 length is 14 residues. CDR1 is MDHEN, CDR2 SYDVKM, per germline. The CDR3 DNA reads as TGTGCCAGCAGCCCGGGACAGGGGGATCAGCCCCAGCATTTT. Translating gives CASSPGQGDQPQHF.

The chain recombines TRBV24-1 with TRBJ2-2; 8 bases line up with TRBD2. The CDR3 spans 16 residues. Unmatched junction bases numbered 6, after V lost 2 bases and J lost 5 bases. Germline CDR1 KGHDR, CDR2 SFDVKD. The CDR3 DNA reads TGTGCCACCAGTGATTCAAGCGGGGGTAAAACCGGGGAGCTGTTTTTT. It codes for CATSDSSGGKTGELFF.

The CDR3 here is CASSQALRRGGTDTQYF. The CDR3 DNA follows: TGTGCCAGCAGCCAAGCGCTTCGGCGGGGGGGCACAGATACGCAGTATTTT. The J gene is TRBJ2-3, the V gene TRBV4-2, with 8 bases aligning to TRBD2. V trimming: 1 base; J trimming: 1 base; junction bases outside the gene matches: 7. Germline V CDR1 and CDR2: LGHNA, YNFKEQ. CDR3 length equals 17 residues.

V is TRBV4-2 and J is TRBJ1-3; D gene unclear. V was pared by 1 base and J by 4 bases, with 5 bases between. The CDR3 totals 13 residues. CDR1 and CDR2 (germline): LGHNA, YNFKEQ. The CDR3 DNA is TGTGCCAGCAGCCAAGCACAGGGAAACACCATATATTTT. Protein product: CASSQAQGNTIYF.

The chain joins TRBV6-1 to TRBJ1-6; D remains ambiguous. Per germline, CDR1 MNHNS and CDR2 SASEGT. The CDR3 totals 17 residues. The germline V and J ends were trimmed by 2 bases and 3 bases, with 14 bases remaining between them. Written as DNA, the CDR3 is TGTGCCAGCAGTGAAATACGGGGAGCCCTCTATAATTCACCCCTCCACTTT. Translating gives CASSEIRGALYNSPLHF.

The rearrangement links TRBV27 to TRBJ2-7; 7 bases are shared with TRBD1. The CDR3 covers 14 residues. J lost 0 bases, V lost 6 bases, and 5 bases had no gene match. The germline V gene has CDR1 MNHEY and CDR2 SMNVEV (reference sequence). The CDR3 sequence is CASSLGQVSYEQYF. As DNA, the CDR3 is TGTGCCAGCAGCCTTGGACAGGTCTCCTACGAGCAGTACTTC.